Below are 16 T cell receptor beta chains sequenced from a single sample in a study of T cell repertoires in cytomegalovirus infection. TCRdb re-called the reads through MiXCR, storing one row per CDR3 protein. This table has 200,000 to 300,000 distinct CDR3 sequences, less than 9.5% appearing once. The source material was PBMCs. Receptor source: a human donor in good health (CMV status not recorded). Some clones in this sample may be carry-over from other donors' samples.

There are many counts of this clonotype. The chain employs TRBV7-2 and TRBJ1-2, with D uncertain. This CDR3 contains 15 residues. Trimming left V 5 bases short and J 1 base short, with 14 bases between. Germline-derived CDR1 and CDR2 are SGHTA and FQGNSA. CDR3 sequence: CASSPSPEVNYGYTF. The CDR3 region has the DNA TGTGCCAGCAGCCCCAGTCCGGAAGTTAACTATGGCTACACCTTC.

This clonotype was counted ten times or more. The V gene is TRBV5-5, the J gene TRBJ2-5; D might be TRBD1 (6 bases). V was trimmed by 4 bases and J by 1 base, leaving 11 bases between them. CDR3 size: 14 residues. Germline CDR1 SGHKS, CDR2 YYEKEE (reference sequence). CDR3 in amino acids: CASSPGTPQETQYF. The CDR3 nucleotides are TGTGCCAGCAGCCCAGGGACACCCCAAGAGACCCAGTACTTC. Supplemented by reference TRBV5-5 and TRBJ2-5, the full variable domain reads DAGVTQSPTHLIKTRGQQVTLRCSPISGHKSVSWYQQVLGQGPQFIFQYYEKEERGRGNFPDRFSARQFPNYSSELNVNALLLGDSALYLCASSPGTPQETQYFGPGTRLLVL.

The table lists this clonotype with a few counts. The V gene is TRBV20-1, the J gene TRBJ2-7; 11 nucleotides match TRBD2. V trimming: 6 bases; J trimming: 3 bases; junction bases outside the gene matches: 4. Germline CDR1 and CDR2: DFQATT and SNEGSKA (reference sequence). The CDR3 consists of 13 residues. The CDR3 DNA reads as TGCAGTGCAATACTAGCGGGAGTCTACGAGCAGTACTTC. Amino acid sequence: CSAILAGVYEQYF.

This clonotype was seen repeatedly, ten times or more. The chain uses TRBV9 and TRBJ2-2, with D maybe TRBD2 (6 bases). CDR1 is SGDLS, CDR2 YYNGEE, per germline. V lost 3 bases and J lost 4, with 13 bases in between. There are 15 residues in the CDR3. CDR3 sequence: CASSAGTLLTGELFF. CDR3 sequence (DNA): TGTGCCAGCAGCGCCGGGACTTTGCTCACCGGGGAGCTGTTTTTT.

This CDR3 reads CASSPVPGQGATAEKLFF. The CDR3 coding sequence is TGTGCCAGCAGCCCCGTCCCGGGACAGGGGGCTACCGCTGAAAAACTGTTTTTT. J is TRBJ1-4 and V is TRBV9; 12 bases map to TRBD1. The CDR3 runs 18 residues. Germline CDR1 reads SGDLS; CDR2 reads YYNGEE. V was pared by 4 bases and J by 7 bases, with 14 bases of the junction left unmatched.

The chain uses TRBV20-1 and TRBJ1-4, with D possibly TRBD1 on 5 matching bases. Germline V CDR1 and CDR2: DFQATT, SNEGSKA (reference sequence). V lost 5 bases to trimming and J lost 8 bases, with 15 bases between them. The CDR3 sequence is 13 residues long. In DNA, the CDR3 is TGCAGTGCTGCGGGGACTGGGGGAGAAAAACTGTTTTTT. Protein product: CSAAGTGGEKLFF.

This clonotype was seen at least ten times. The chain joins TRBV20-1 to TRBJ1-6; TRBD1 is a possible D gene (6 bases). The CDR3 extends over 14 amino acids. The germline gives CDR1 DFQATT, CDR2 SNEGSKA (reference sequence). Trimming left V 0 bases short and J 7 bases short, with 10 bases between. CDR3 bases: TGCAGTGCTAGAGAGTACAGGGACAATTCACCCCTCCACTTT. Encoded protein: CSAREYRDNSPLHF.

This clonotype was picked up many times. The chain uses TRBV6-2 or TRBV6-3 and TRBJ2-3; TRBD2 aligns across 7 bases. The CDR3 is 20 residues long. Germline V CDR1 and CDR2: MNHEY, SVGEGT. Losses at the gene ends were 2 bases for V and 1 base for J; bases not matched to a gene: 18. The CDR3 DNA is TGTGCCAGCAGTTACCCAAACCCCCCACGACGGGAGGTCGGCACAGATACGCAGTATTTT. It yields the protein CASSYPNPPRREVGTDTQYF.

Many counts were recorded for this clonotype. J is TRBJ1-5 and V is TRBV7-9; D might be TRBD1 (6 bases). CDR1 and CDR2 from the germline V gene are SEHNR and FQNEAQ (reference sequence). Deletions cut 5 bases from V and 4 bases from J, with 9 bases between. This CDR3 region has 13 residues. The CDR3, as DNA: TGTGCCAGCAGCAAAGACAGGAATCAGCCCCAGCATTTT. Protein product: CASSKDRNQPQHF.

The chain uses TRBV7-7 and TRBJ2-3; 10 bases are a match to TRBD2. The junction had 6 bases not matched to a gene; V was cut back by 2 bases and J by 4 bases. This CDR3 region has 16 residues. CDR1 is SSHAT and CDR2 is FNYEAQ in the germline V gene (reference sequence). The CDR3 here is CASSLMSGGGADTQYF. For the CDR3, the DNA is TGTGCCAGCAGCTTAATGAGCGGGGGGGGGGCAGATACGCAGTATTTT.

There are a few counts of this clonotype. The chain joins TRBV20-1 to TRBJ2-6, with TRBD2 matching over 8 bases. After removal of 6 bases from V and 1 base from J, the junction contained 11 bases not matched to a gene. The CDR3 sequence is 17 residues long. CDR1 is DFQATT and CDR2 is SNEGSKA in the germline V gene (reference sequence). CDR3 in DNA: TGCAGTGCCACCAACTTAGCGGGACTGTCTGGGGCCAACGTCCTGACTTTC. Translated, it gives CSATNLAGLSGANVLTF.

This clonotype showed up just a few times. The gene calls are TRBV28 and TRBJ2-7; tentatively, D is TRBD2 (5 bases). CDR3 size: 11 residues. V lost 7 bases and J 7 bases, leaving 11 bases between the germline ends. The V gene's germline CDR1 is MDHEN and CDR2 SYDVKM. The CDR3 bases are TGTGCCAGCAATAGTCGGAGGGAGCAGTACTTC. The encoded protein is CASNSRREQYF.

The sample holds a few counts of this clonotype. The chain links TRBV7-2 to TRBJ1-1, with 8 positions matching TRBD1. The V gene's germline CDR1 is SGHTA and CDR2 FQGNSA. The CDR3 totals 14 residues. With V trimmed by 3 bases and J by 6 bases, 6 bases remained unmatched. The chain's CDR3 is CASSFQTGAAEAFF. CDR3 coding DNA: TGTGCCAGCAGCTTCCAGACAGGGGCCGCTGAAGCTTTCTTT.

The chain carries TRBV7-9 and TRBJ1-1; 9 nucleotides align to TRBD1. There are 15 residues in the CDR3. Germline lookup yields CDR1 SEHNR and CDR2 FQNEAQ (reference sequence). The ends lost 7 bases at V and 7 bases at J; junction bases unmatched: 13. As DNA, the CDR3 is TGTGCCAGCACAGACTTAAGGACAGGGGAGGGTGAAGCTTTCTTT. It yields the protein CASTDLRTGEGEAFF.

This clonotype was seen repeatedly, ten times or more. This chain joins TRBV28 and TRBJ1-5; 11 positions match TRBD1. J gave up 6 bases and V 4 bases, and 11 bases lay outside the gene matches. Germline V gives CDR1 MDHEN, CDR2 SYDVKM. The CDR3 has 17 residues. CDR3 in DNA: TGTGCCAGCAGTTCGGACAGGGGGCAGTTCGGAAGTCAGCCCCAGCATTTT. This gives the protein CASSSDRGQFGSQPQHF.

This clonotype was observed once. A much bigger clone sits one base away, suggesting this may be a read error. The chain employs TRBV19 and TRBJ2-1; D tentatively fits TRBD1 or TRBD2 (6 bases each). The V gene's germline CDR1 is LNHDA and CDR2 SQIVND (reference sequence). V dropped 5 bases and J dropped 5 bases, with 16 bases sitting between them. The CDR3 has 15 amino acids. The CDR3: CASSVQPGAHNEQFF. The CDR3 DNA reads TGTGCCAGTAGTGTCCAGCCGGGGGCCCACAATGAGCAGTTCTTC.